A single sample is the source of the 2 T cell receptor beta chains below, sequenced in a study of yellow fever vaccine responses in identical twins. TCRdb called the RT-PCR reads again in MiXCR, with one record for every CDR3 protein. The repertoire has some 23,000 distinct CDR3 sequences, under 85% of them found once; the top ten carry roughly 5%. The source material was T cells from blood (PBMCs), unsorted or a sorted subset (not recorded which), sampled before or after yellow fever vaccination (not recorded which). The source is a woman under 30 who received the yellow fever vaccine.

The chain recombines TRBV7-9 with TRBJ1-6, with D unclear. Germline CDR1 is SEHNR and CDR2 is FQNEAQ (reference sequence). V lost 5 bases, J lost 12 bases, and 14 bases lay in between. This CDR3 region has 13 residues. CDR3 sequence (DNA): TGTGCCAGCAGCCCTTCGGAGGGAGGACCCCTCCACTTT. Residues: CASSPSEGGPLHF. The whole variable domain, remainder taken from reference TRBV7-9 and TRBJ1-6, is DTGVSQNPRHKITKRGQNVTFRCDPISEHNRLYWYRQTLGQGPEFLTYFQNEAQLEKSRLLSDRFSAERPKGSFSTLEIQRTEQGDSAMYLCASSPSEGGPLHFGNGTRLTVT.

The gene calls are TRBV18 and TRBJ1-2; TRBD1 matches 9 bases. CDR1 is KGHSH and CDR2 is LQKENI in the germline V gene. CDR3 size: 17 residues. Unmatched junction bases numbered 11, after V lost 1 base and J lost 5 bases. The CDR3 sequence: CASSPRLRDRDTYGYTF. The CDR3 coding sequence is TGTGCCAGCTCACCACGCCTACGGGACAGGGATACATATGGCTACACCTTC.